The 32 T cell receptor beta chains in this list originate from one sample, sequenced in a study of T cell responses to AZD1222 COVID-19 vaccine. Profiling relied on immunoSEQ multiplex PCR, and the TCRdb table lists in-frame clones only, not all of them. This sample has about 87,000 clones, with almost 90% found just once. The sequencing here drew on peripheral blood, taken on day 0 of AZD1222 vaccination. All receptors derive from an adult in good health.

This sequence joins TRBV5-6 and TRBJ2-7, with D tentatively TRBD1 (6 bases). V lost 4 bases to trimming and J lost 2 bases, with 10 bases between them. The germline CDR1 and CDR2 sequences are SGHDT and YYEEEE. CDR3 length: 13 residues. In nucleotides, the CDR3 is TGTGCCAGCAGCGTGGGACAAGCCTACGAGCAGTACTTC. As protein: CASSVGQAYEQYF.

The rearrangement uses TRBV4-3 and TRBJ1-3; D perhaps matches TRBD1 (5 bases). Trimming left V 0 bases short and J 1 base short, with 13 bases between. CDR1 is LGHNA, CDR2 YSLEER, per germline. This CDR3 spans 17 amino acids. For the CDR3, the DNA is TGCGCCAGCAGCCAAGATATCGGGGCGGTATCTGGAAACACCATATATTTT. It specifies CASSQDIGAVSGNTIYF.

This clone was seen a single time. The rearrangement joins TRBV5-5 to TRBJ1-1; maybe TRBD1 (5 bases). Deletions cut 0 bases from V and 4 bases from J, with 13 bases between. Germline CDR1 SGHKS, CDR2 YYEKEE (reference sequence). There are 15 residues in the CDR3. In DNA form, the CDR3 reads TGTGCCAGCAGCTTGGGATTAACAGGAGGCACTGAAGCTTTCTTT. Translating gives CASSLGLTGGTEAFF.

This clone has only one observation. The J gene is TRBJ2-7, the V gene TRBV7-9; D call uncertain. The CDR3 has 12 residues. The germline gives CDR1 SEHNR, CDR2 FQNEAQ (reference sequence). Trimming shortened V by 0 bases and J by 11 bases, and 11 bases separated the two germline ends. CDR3 coding DNA: TGTGCCAGCAGCTTAGCATCAAGGGCAAAGTACTTC. As protein: CASSLASRAKYF. The full variable domain, completed using reference TRBV7-9 and TRBJ2-7, is DTGVSQNPRHKITKRGQNVTFRCDPISEHNRLYWYRQTLGQGPEFLTYFQNEAQLEKSRLLSDRFSAERPKGSFSTLEIQRTEQGDSAMYLCASSLASRAKYFGPGTRLTVT.

This chain joins TRBV6-5 and TRBJ1-1, with a weak D call TRBD1 (6 bases). V shed 2 bases and J shed 3 bases, with 13 bases lying between them. Germline CDR1 reads MNHEY; CDR2 reads SVGAGI. The CDR3 length is 15 residues. As DNA, the CDR3 is TGTGCCAGCAGTTACCTTGGACAGATCTACACTGAAGCTTTCTTT. The encoded protein is CASSYLGQIYTEAFF.

V gene TRBV7-9 combines with J gene TRBJ1-6; D not resolved. This CDR3 comprises 19 residues. In germline, CDR1 is SEHNR, CDR2 FQNEAQ (reference sequence). The V and J ends lost 3 bases and 5 bases respectively, with 23 bases between them. CDR3 nucleotide sequence: TGTGCCAGCAGCTTTCGTTCGGCAGGCCCCATTCCAAATAATTCACCCCTCCACTTT. Its translation is CASSFRSAGPIPNNSPLHF.

The chain is built from TRBV5-8 and TRBJ2-7, with 8 nucleotides matching TRBD1. Germline V lookup: CDR1 SGHTS, CDR2 YDEGEE. The CDR3 length is 16 residues. The V gene end was trimmed by 3 bases and the J gene end by 4 bases; junction bases not matched to a gene: 12. CDR3 sequence (DNA): TGTGCCAGCAGCTCTGTAAGGAGGACAGGGCGGTACGAGCAGTACTTC. Translation gives CASSSVRRTGRYEQYF.

V gene TRBV27 combines with J gene TRBJ1-1; TRBD1 aligns across 9 bases. There are 18 residues in the CDR3. Per the germline V gene, CDR1 is MNHEY and CDR2 is SMNVEV (reference sequence). V shed 2 bases and J 0 bases; nucleotides not matched to a gene: 10. The CDR3 here is CASSLDPDRGGVNTEAFF. CDR3 bases: TGTGCCAGCAGTTTAGATCCTGACAGGGGGGGGGTGAACACTGAAGCTTTCTTT.

This clone was seen more than once but under ten times. Relative to the germline gene, one junction end is altered; a read error may explain this. The chain uses TRBV7-7 and TRBJ2-1; either TRBD1 or TRBD2 may supply D (5 bases each). This CDR3 spans 15 amino acids. Germline values: CDR1 SSHAT, CDR2 FNYEAQ (reference sequence). The CDR3 nucleotides are TGTGCTAGCAGCTTAGACGGGGCGACCTACAATGAGCAGTTCTTC. Residues: CASSLDGATYNEQFF.

The rearrangement links TRBV29-1 to TRBJ2-1, with 13 bases fitting TRBD2. This CDR3 contains 15 residues. With V trimmed by 7 bases and J by 4 bases, 7 bases remained unmatched. Germline lookup yields CDR1 SQVTM and CDR2 ANQGSEA. The DNA of the CDR3 is TGCAGCGGTAACGGACTAGCGGGGGCTTACAATGAGCAGTTCTTC. Its protein is CSGNGLAGAYNEQFF.

The rearrangement joins TRBV5-4 to TRBJ2-7; 10 bases are shared with TRBD2. Germline CDR1 reads SGHNT; CDR2 reads YYREEE (reference sequence). Trimming cost V 4 bases and J 1 base; bases outside gene matches: 5. The CDR3 extends over 15 amino acids. The CDR3 nucleotides are TGTGCCAGCAGCAATTCACTAGCGGGGTCCTACGAGCAGTACTTC. This gives the protein CASSNSLAGSYEQYF.

This clone has just one count. The chain carries TRBV7-3 and TRBJ1-6, with 9 bases that match TRBD1. Germline V lookup: CDR1 SGHTA, CDR2 FQGTGA. Germline trimming cut 5 bases from V and 8 bases from J; bases unmatched to any gene: 1. The CDR3 consists of 13 residues. The CDR3 region has the DNA TGTGCCAGCAGCCGGACAGGGGATTCACCCCTCCACTTT. It codes for CASSRTGDSPLHF.

The chain links TRBV6-5 to TRBJ1-2, with D possibly TRBD1 on 6 matching bases. The germline V gene encodes CDR1 MNHEY and CDR2 SVGAGI. V was shortened by 5 bases and J by 4 bases, with 14 bases between the two germline ends. This CDR3 contains 14 residues. The DNA for the CDR3 is TGTGCCAGCAGTAAAACAACAGGGTCCTATGGCTACACCTTC. It yields the protein CASSKTTGSYGYTF.

This chain links TRBV2 with TRBJ2-7; D call uncertain. Germline V gene lookup returns CDR1 SNHLY and CDR2 FYNNEI. The CDR3 totals 14 residues. Trimming took off 2 bases at V and 0 bases at J, with 8 bases between the two ends. The CDR3 DNA is TGTGCCAGCAGTGAAACGGAGAGCTCCTACGAGCAGTACTTC. Its protein product is CASSETESSYEQYF.

The CDR3 DNA sequence: TGTGCCAGCAGTTTTTCCGGGGCATTTGAGCAGTTCTTC. Translation gives CASSFSGAFEQFF. The V gene is TRBV27, the J gene TRBJ2-1; D may correspond to TRBD1 or TRBD2 (5 bases each). The CDR3 length is 13 residues. V was shortened by 3 bases and J by 9 bases, with 12 bases between the two germline ends. Germline V gene data show CDR1 as MNHEY and CDR2 as SMNVEV (reference sequence).

The chain couples TRBV19 to TRBJ1-1; no definite D call. V gave up 6 bases and J gave up 7 bases, with 15 bases separating them. This CDR3 is 13 amino acids long. Germline V lookup: CDR1 LNHDA, CDR2 SQIVND (reference sequence). This CDR3 is CASRPAGQGEAFF. The CDR3 bases are TGTGCCAGTAGACCGGCGGGTCAAGGTGAAGCTTTCTTT.

The V and J genes are TRBV5-1 and TRBJ1-5; D remains unclear. The germline V and J ends were trimmed by 5 bases and 4 bases, with 13 bases remaining between them. Germline CDR1 reads SGHRS; CDR2 reads YFSETQ. This CDR3 has 14 amino acids. The CDR3 loop reads CASSFNGDNQPQHF. The CDR3 DNA is TGCGCCAGCAGTTTCAATGGGGATAATCAGCCCCAGCATTTT.

The chain links TRBV29-1 to TRBJ1-1; D gene uncertain. The CDR3 totals 13 residues. Per the germline V gene, CDR1 is SQVTM and CDR2 is ANQGSEA. Trimming left V 0 bases short and J 5 bases short, with 10 bases between. The CDR3 nucleotides read TGCAGCGTTGAAGATCATGCGAGGACTGAAGCTTTCTTT. Its translation: CSVEDHARTEAFF. Combining the CDR3 with reference TRBV29-1 and TRBJ1-1 gives the whole variable domain SAVISQKPSRDICQRGTSLTIQCQVDSQVTMMFWYRQQPGQSLTLIATANQGSEATYESGFVIDKFPISRPNLTFSTLTVSNMSPEDSSIYLCSVEDHARTEAFFGQGTRLTVV.

The CDR3: CASSPRQAYEQYF. CDR3 DNA: TGTGCCAGCAGCCCTCGACAGGCCTACGAGCAGTACTTC. The chain combines TRBV13 with TRBJ2-7, with D possibly matching TRBD1 (6 bases). This CDR3 has 13 residues. V was clipped by 5 bases and J by 2 bases, with 10 bases between them. Germline values: CDR1 PRHDT, CDR2 FYEKMQ (reference sequence). Full variable domain (missing parts from reference TRBV13 and TRBJ2-7): AAGVIQSPRHLIKEKRETATLKCYPIPRHDTVYWYQQGPGQDPQFLISFYEKMQSDKGSIPDRFSAQQFSDYHSELNMSSLELGDSALYFCASSPRQAYEQYFGPGTRLTVT.

The chain uses TRBV21-1 and TRBJ2-2; whether TRBD2, the table's D call, matches the DNA was not checked. TRBV21-1 is termed a pseudogene. The CDR3 has 17 residues. The CDR3 nucleotides read TGTGCCAGCAGCAAAGCGCGCCGGAGGGCGAACACCGGGGAGCTGTTTTTT. It specifies CASSKARRRANTGELFF.

This rearrangement joins TRBV6-4 to TRBJ2-7; D tentatively fits TRBD1 or TRBD2 (5 bases each). Germline V lookup: CDR1 MRHNA, CDR2 SNTAGT. Trimming pared 5 bases from V and 2 bases from J, leaving 13 bases between. The CDR3 is 14 amino acids. In DNA form, the CDR3 reads TGTGCCAGCAGTTACGGGACGGATACCTACGAGCAGTACTTC. Its protein is CASSYGTDTYEQYF.

In this sample, this clone turned up once. The chain links TRBV13 to TRBJ1-3, with D possibly being TRBD1 (5 bases). This CDR3 is 14 amino acids long. Trimming cost V 2 bases and J 4 bases, with 9 bases left between them. CDR1 PRHDT and CDR2 FYEKMQ come from the germline V gene (reference sequence). The CDR3 loop is CASSLLTEGNTIYF. The CDR3 DNA reads as TGTGCCAGCAGCTTATTGACAGAGGGAAACACCATATATTTT.

The chain couples TRBV18 to TRBJ2-2; D remains ambiguous. CDR1 KGHSH and CDR2 LQKENI come from the germline V gene. The V end was cut by 1 base, the J end by 0 bases, with 12 bases between. The CDR3 runs to 17 residues. The chain's CDR3 is CASSPQELGANTGELFF. The CDR3 bases are TGTGCCAGCTCACCACAGGAGCTAGGCGCGAACACCGGGGAGCTGTTTTTT.

This chain uses TRBV6-5 with TRBJ2-7, with 11 bases matching TRBD2. V was clipped by 7 bases and J by 3 bases; unmatched bases: 5. The CDR3 consists of 14 residues. Germline V CDR1 and CDR2: MNHEY, SVGAGI. The CDR3 loop is CASTIAGGDYEQYF. CDR3 nucleotide sequence: TGTGCCAGCACCATAGCGGGGGGGGACTACGAGCAGTACTTC.

V usage is TRBV11-2 and J usage is TRBJ2-5; 10 nucleotides align to TRBD2. CDR3 size: 19 residues. The germline gives CDR1 SGHAT, CDR2 FQNNGV. Trimming took 5 bases from V and 2 from J; bases not matched to a gene: 17. CDR3 protein: CASSDLLAGGPIGQETQYF. The CDR3 nucleotides read TGTGCCAGCAGCGATCTTTTAGCGGGGGGCCCTATTGGGCAAGAGACCCAGTACTTC.

J is TRBJ2-7 and V is TRBV11-2; D is ambiguous. Germline CDR1 is SGHAT and CDR2 is FQNNGV. The CDR3 is made up of 14 amino acids. The V gene lost 1 base and the J gene lost 3 bases, with 10 bases spanning the gap. This CDR3 is CASSLGTRIYEQYF. In DNA, the CDR3 is TGTGCCAGCAGCTTAGGAACACGGATCTACGAGCAGTACTTC.

The rearrangement uses TRBV18 and TRBJ1-2; D is perhaps TRBD1 (6 bases). V lost 8 bases to trimming and J lost 1 base, with 11 bases between them. The germline gives CDR1 KGHSH, CDR2 LQKENI. The CDR3 has 13 residues. The CDR3 DNA reads as TGTGCCAGCCTATCGGACAGTAACTATGGCTACACCTTC. Its protein product is CASLSDSNYGYTF.

V is TRBV19 and J is TRBJ1-1; 10 bases line up with TRBD1. Germline CDR1 LNHDA, CDR2 SQIVND (reference sequence). J was trimmed by 5 bases and V by 6 bases; bases with no gene match: 9. The CDR3 is made up of 15 amino acids. CDR3 region: CASSPRTGGRTEAFF. CDR3 coding DNA: TGTGCCAGTAGCCCACGGACAGGGGGGAGGACTGAAGCTTTCTTT.

The J gene is TRBJ2-2, the V gene TRBV27; D remains unclear. With 2 bases removed from V and 6 bases from J, the gap between germline ends came to 7 bases. This CDR3 is built from 13 residues. The germline V gene encodes CDR1 MNHEY and CDR2 SMNVEV (reference sequence). In nucleotides, the CDR3 is TGTGCCAGCAGTTTAAAGGTGGCCGGGGAGCTGTTTTTT. Translation: CASSLKVAGELFF.

The CDR3 loop is CASSPYTDGNSPLHF. The CDR3, as DNA: TGTGCCAGCTCACCGTACACGGACGGGAATTCACCCCTCCACTTT. The chain links TRBV18 to TRBJ1-6; D gene uncertain. The V end lost 3 bases, the J end lost 7 bases, and 13 bases lay between the germline ends. The CDR3 length is 15 residues. Germline V gene data show CDR1 as KGHSH and CDR2 as LQKENI.

The CDR3 nucleotides are TGTGCCAGCAGCGCAAGACTAGCGGGGGCACAGAACGAGCAGTACTTC. It codes for CASSARLAGAQNEQYF. The rearrangement joins TRBV5-4 to TRBJ2-7, with 12 bases identical to TRBD2. CDR3 length equals 16 residues. CDR1 and CDR2 from the germline V gene are SGHNT and YYREEE (reference sequence). V shed 4 bases and J 5 bases; nucleotides not matched to a gene: 10.

The chain uses TRBV28 and TRBJ2-2; D not resolved. The CDR3 has 12 amino acids. In germline, CDR1 is MDHEN, CDR2 SYDVKM. Trimming removed 8 bases at V and 4 bases at J, with 8 bases between. CDR3 sequence reads: CASRVLTGELFF. The CDR3 coding sequence is TGTGCCAGCCGGGTACTCACCGGGGAGCTGTTTTTT.